The 25 T cell receptor beta chains below all came from one sample that was sequenced in a study of PD-1 blockade in classical Hodgkin lymphoma. Data came from immunoSEQ multiplex PCR; TCRdb stores just in-frame clones and leaves some out. This table holds about 98,000 clones, about four fifths found once. Each of the patients experienced relapse following autologous stem cell transplantation, and their brentuximab vedotin exposure differed. The specimen comprised peripheral blood mononuclear cells (PBMCs), sampled before the second cycle of nivolumab. These receptors all come from a human donor with classical Hodgkin lymphoma.

The chain employs TRBV15 and TRBJ1-1; D call uncertain. Germline CDR1 reads LNHNV; CDR2 reads YYDKDF (reference sequence). CDR3 length: 13 residues. V lost 5 bases to trimming and J lost 7 bases, with 14 bases between them. The CDR3: CATSVKRGIEAFF. The CDR3, as DNA: TGTGCCACCAGCGTAAAACGAGGGATTGAAGCTTTCTTT.

The J gene is TRBJ2-3, the V gene TRBV5-8; D unclear. Germline values: CDR1 SGHTS, CDR2 YDEGEE. V gave up 0 bases and J gave up 4 bases, with 12 bases separating them. This CDR3 is built from 15 residues. The CDR3 loop reads CASSLGTSGPDTQYF. The CDR3 coding sequence is TGTGCCAGCAGCTTGGGGACCAGTGGACCAGATACGCAGTATTTT. Filled out from reference TRBV5-8 and TRBJ2-3, the complete variable domain reads EAGVTQSPTHLIKTRGQQATLRCSPISGHTSVYWYQQALGLGLQFLLWYDEGEERNRGNFPPRFSGRQFPNYSSELNVNALELEDSALYLCASSLGTSGPDTQYFGPGTRLTVL.

This chain links TRBV5-4 with TRBJ2-1; 7 bases match TRBD2. This CDR3 has 15 residues. V was pared by 0 bases and J by 6 bases, with 6 bases of the junction left unmatched. The germline gives CDR1 SGHNT, CDR2 YYREEE (reference sequence). Here the CDR3 reads CASSLGGRGSNEQFF. The CDR3 coding sequence is TGTGCCAGCAGCTTGGGCGGGCGGGGGTCCAATGAGCAGTTCTTC.

The CDR3 DNA reads as TGTGCCAGTAGTATGAAGTTAGTCTACAATGAGCAGTTCTTC. Translation: CASSMKLVYNEQFF. The V gene is TRBV19, the J gene TRBJ2-1; no firm D call. CDR3 length: 14 amino acids. Germline CDR1 reads LNHDA; CDR2 reads SQIVND (reference sequence). V was shortened by 3 bases and J by 3 bases, with 9 bases between the two germline ends. Using reference TRBV19 and TRBJ2-1 for the parts outside the CDR3, the full variable domain is DGGITQSPKYLFRKEGQNVTLSCEQNLNHDAMYWYRQDPGQGLRLIYYSQIVNDFQKGDIAEGYSVSREKKESFPLTVTSAQKNPTAFYLCASSMKLVYNEQFFGPGTRLTVL.

The chain links TRBV6-5 to TRBJ1-1; a weak D match, TRBD1 (5 bases). Per the germline V gene, CDR1 is MNHEY and CDR2 is SVGAGI. Trimming left V 2 bases short and J 1 base short, with 8 bases between. This CDR3 spans 14 amino acids. CDR3 sequence reads: CASSYQQGNTEAFF. CDR3 nucleotide sequence: TGTGCCAGCAGTTACCAGCAGGGGAACACTGAAGCTTTCTTT.

V usage is TRBV5-1 and J usage is TRBJ2-5; 8 bases match TRBD2. V trimming: 4 bases; J trimming: 5 bases; junction bases outside the gene matches: 10. Germline V gene data show CDR1 as SGHRS and CDR2 as YFSETQ. CDR3 length: 15 amino acids. The CDR3 bases are TGCGCCAGCAGCACCTCTAGCGGGTCGGGGGAGACCCAGTACTTC. Translating it yields CASSTSSGSGETQYF.

The CDR3 DNA reads as TGTGCCAGCAGCACAATAGGGCTCAGGGCGACAGATACGCAGTATTTT. Translating gives CASSTIGLRATDTQYF. This chain joins TRBV21-1 and TRBJ2-3; TRBD1, as called in the table, went unchecked against the DNA. TRBV21-1 is flagged as a pseudogene. This CDR3 comprises 16 residues.

In its sample, this clone was seen once. The V gene is TRBV7-6, the J gene TRBJ2-2; D gene unclear. Germline CDR1 reads SGHVS; CDR2 reads FNYEAQ. The V end was cut by 2 bases, the J end by 1 base, with 11 bases between. The CDR3 has 16 amino acids. The chain's CDR3 is CASSLNSMLNTGELFF. In nucleotides, the CDR3 is TGTGCCAGCAGCTTAAATTCCATGCTGAACACCGGGGAGCTGTTTTTT.

Concerning this clone: In the same sample, other DNA sequences code for this CDR3. The gene calls are TRBV5-1 and TRBJ2-7; D remains unclear. Trimming left V 0 bases short and J 0 bases short, with 7 bases between. This CDR3 spans 14 amino acids. Germline V gene lookup returns CDR1 SGHRS and CDR2 YFSETQ. Here the CDR3 DNA reads TGCGCCAGCAGCTTGGCAGCCTCCTCCTACGAGCAGTACTTC. This encodes CASSLAASSYEQYF.

The rearrangement joins TRBV19 to TRBJ1-2; D is unclear. With 4 bases removed from V and 4 bases from J, the gap between germline ends came to 7 bases. The CDR3 consists of 12 residues. Germline V gene sequence: CDR1 LNHDA, CDR2 SQIVND (reference sequence). Here the CDR3 DNA reads TGTGCCAGTAGTAAAGACATCTATGGCTACACCTTC. Its protein is CASSKDIYGYTF.

This chain connects TRBV5-1 to TRBJ1-2; weak D call: TRBD1 (5 bases). Germline loops: CDR1 SGHRS, CDR2 YFSETQ. The CDR3 is made up of 15 amino acids. The ends were cut back, 0 bases at V and 6 bases at J, with 15 bases in the middle. The CDR3, as DNA: TGCGCCAGCAGCTTGGGGTCGGGTCTGGGGGATGGCTACACCTTC. It translates to CASSLGSGLGDGYTF.

This chain links TRBV27 with TRBJ1-4, with D unresolved. Trimming removed 6 bases from V and 4 bases from J, with 6 bases in between. The germline V gene has CDR1 MNHEY and CDR2 SMNVEV (reference sequence). This CDR3 region has 12 residues. CDR3: CASRGINEKLFF. CDR3 sequence (DNA): TGTGCCAGCAGAGGAATTAATGAAAAACTGTTTTTT.

This clone turned up a few times. The chain joins TRBV5-3 to TRBJ1-1; 9 nucleotides line up with TRBD1. TRBV5-3 is designated an ORF whose function remains uncertain. The CDR3 length is 18 residues. Trimming removed 3 bases from V and 1 base from J; junction bases left unmatched: 13. Here the CDR3 DNA reads TGTGCCAGAAGCTCAACTCTTCACAGGGGGCGAAAGAACACTGAAGCTTTCTTT. Translating it yields CARSSTLHRGRKNTEAFF.

The rearrangement joins TRBV4-2 to TRBJ2-7, with D perhaps being TRBD1 or TRBD2 (6 bases each). The CDR3 runs 13 residues. The germline gives CDR1 LGHNA, CDR2 YNFKEQ. The germline V and J ends were trimmed by 5 bases and 4 bases, with 12 bases remaining between them. In DNA, the CDR3 is TGTGCCAGCAGCTTAGGGGGGCGATACGAGCAGTACTTC. It codes for CASSLGGRYEQYF.

This chain connects TRBV28 to TRBJ2-2; 7 bases match TRBD1. The CDR3 has 14 residues. Germline V gives CDR1 MDHEN, CDR2 SYDVKM. Germline trimming cut 6 bases from V and 4 bases from J; bases unmatched to any gene: 5. The CDR3 sequence is CASSPPGGTGELFF. CDR3 nucleotides: TGTGCCAGCAGCCCGCCAGGGGGCACCGGGGAGCTGTTTTTT.

The V call is TRBV10-3, the J call TRBJ2-1, with 11 positions matching TRBD1. With 6 bases clipped from V and 7 bases from J, the junction kept 2 bases outside the gene matches. This CDR3 has 13 residues. Per germline, CDR1 ENHRY and CDR2 SYGVKD. The CDR3 DNA is TGTGCCATCAGCGGGACAGGGGGGAATGAGCAGTTCTTC. This encodes CAISGTGGNEQFF.

This clone has only one observation. J is TRBJ2-3 and V is TRBV2; D may be TRBD1 or TRBD2 (5 bases each). Trimming removed 1 base at V and 6 bases at J, with 5 bases between. CDR1 and CDR2 (germline): SNHLY, FYNNEI. The CDR3 is made up of 12 amino acids. The CDR3 DNA sequence: TGTGCCAGCAGTGAAGGGGGGGATACGCAGTATTTT. This sequence encodes CASSEGGDTQYF.

This chain uses TRBV27 with TRBJ2-3; TRBD2 matches at 7 bases. Per the germline V gene, CDR1 is MNHEY and CDR2 is SMNVEV (reference sequence). The V segment lost 10 bases and the J segment 5 bases; nucleotides outside the gene matches: 12. The CDR3 loop spans 14 amino acids. CDR3 sequence reads: CATKSAGVLDTQYF. CDR3 DNA: TGTGCCACCAAATCGGCGGGAGTGCTAGATACGCAGTATTTT.

This chain connects TRBV7-2 to TRBJ2-7, with D possibly TRBD2 on 6 matching bases. Trimming took 1 base from V and 7 from J, leaving 11 bases between them. CDR3 length: 13 amino acids. Germline assignment: CDR1 SGHTA and CDR2 FQGNSA. The CDR3 sequence is CASSLERESEQYF. DNA for the CDR3: TGTGCCAGCAGCTTAGAACGGGAGAGTGAGCAGTACTTC.

This chain links TRBV2 with TRBJ2-2; D might be TRBD1 (6 bases). Germline lookup yields CDR1 SNHLY and CDR2 FYNNEI. The CDR3 is 15 amino acids. Trimming removed 4 bases from V and 6 bases from J, with 15 bases in between. The CDR3 DNA follows: TGTGCCAGCAGTGGGTGGACAGCAGTCGCCGGGGAGCTGTTTTTT. Residues: CASSGWTAVAGELFF.

The chain employs TRBV7-9 and TRBJ1-4; 11 positions match TRBD1. V shed 3 bases, J shed 6 bases, and the junction held 0 bases outside the gene matches. The germline CDR1 and CDR2 sequences are SEHNR and FQNEAQ (reference sequence). The CDR3 has 14 residues. The CDR3 sequence is CASSLDRGHEKLFF. DNA for the CDR3: TGTGCCAGCAGCTTGGACAGGGGGCATGAAAAACTGTTTTTT.

This rearrangement joins TRBV5-1 to TRBJ2-1; the match to TRBD2 covers 13 bases. This CDR3 spans 18 amino acids. Losses at the gene ends were 4 bases for V and 9 bases for J; bases not matched to a gene: 16. Looked up from germline, CDR1 is SGHRS and CDR2 is YFSETQ. DNA for the CDR3: TGCGCCAGCAGCGCACACCCTGGACTAGCGGGAGAAGTAGGTGAGCAGTTCTTC. Translated: CASSAHPGLAGEVGEQFF.

The chain combines TRBV5-6 with TRBJ2-7; D is perhaps TRBD1 (5 bases). The CDR3 contains 14 residues. CDR1 is SGHDT and CDR2 is YYEEEE in the germline V gene. Deletions cut 0 bases from V and 6 bases from J, with 13 bases between. The CDR3, as DNA: TGTGCCAGCAGCTTGGTGCCAGCTCAGGGCGAGCAGTACTTC. It encodes CASSLVPAQGEQYF.

This clone was seen many times. The chain has TRBV4-2 and TRBJ2-1; 11 bases align to TRBD2. The germline gives CDR1 LGHNA, CDR2 YNFKEQ. The CDR3 covers 17 residues. V lost 1 base, J lost 5 bases, and 7 bases stayed unmatched. The CDR3: CASSQGALAGANNEQFF. CDR3 DNA sequence: TGTGCCAGCAGCCAAGGGGCACTAGCGGGAGCTAACAATGAGCAGTTCTTC.

The CDR3 bases are TGCGCCAGCAGCCTAGCCGGGACAGGGGGACAAGAGACCCAGTACTTC. Translation gives CASSLAGTGGQETQYF. J is TRBJ2-5 and V is TRBV5-1; 11 positions agree with TRBD1. The CDR3 totals 16 residues. Trimming cost V 4 bases and J 2 bases; bases outside gene matches: 7. Germline-derived CDR1 and CDR2 are SGHRS and YFSETQ.